This TCR beta chain was retrieved from a study of CD8 T cells in ankylosing spondylitis. General study results and limits: The disease-linked clones had a CD8+ phenotype and low blood frequencies. Matched ankylosing spondylitis synovial fluid reportedly showed significant enrichment of disease-linked clones. Within ankylosing spondylitis blood, a TCR beta motif made up of eight or nine highly homologous variants appeared to be characteristic.

Quantitative 5'-RACE with molecular barcodes generated TCR beta libraries. TCRdb used MiXCR to reprocess the 5' RACE reads, holding one entry per CDR3 protein. The table has fewer than 350,000 distinct CDR3 sequences, 11% seen once. This clonotype was detected ten times or more. Its antigen is undetermined. The V gene end was trimmed by 4 bases and the J gene end by 4 bases; junction bases not matched to a gene: 4. The germline V gene encodes CDR1 SGHRS and CDR2 YFSETQ. The CDR3 is 14 residues long. Material for sequencing was blood, either unsorted or a sorted T cell fraction (not recorded which). This clonotype was sampled from a female donor with ankylosing spondylitis or in good health (not recorded which). The rearrangement links TRBV5-1 to TRBJ2-5, with 10 bases that match TRBD1. CDR3 region: CASSLTGGSETQYF. CDR3 sequence (DNA): TGCGCCAGCAGCCTGACAGGGGGCTCAGAGACCCAGTACTTC.